The entry that follows covers one T cell receptor beta chain sequence. What it binds is not known. Germline assignment: CDR1 LNHNV and CDR2 YYDKDF (reference sequence). CDR3 size: 14 residues. Trimming cost V 3 bases and J 3 bases; bases outside gene matches: 1. Investigators isolated RNA and reverse transcribed it into cDNA to act as the sequencing template. Profiled with immunoSEQ multiplex PCR; TCRdb holds only in-frame clones, not every one. The sample includes 210,000 or so clones, roughly three fifths of them seen just once. This entry is derived from a study of CD8+ T cells in alopecia areata. Regarding the study as a whole: Tofacitinib did not eliminate many expanded lesional clones from scalp or blood.

Treatment meaning: oral pan-JAK inhibitor, 5-10 mg twice daily. PBMCs yielded sorted CD4+ and CD8+ T cells. Sequenced material: CD4+ T cells sorted from blood, taken at roughly week 45, from a patient treated with tofacitinib. This TCR derives from a human donor with alopecia areata. The chain combines TRBV15 with TRBJ1-5; 8 bases align to TRBD1. CDR3 nucleotides: TGTGCCACCAGCAGGGGACAGGTCAATCAGCCCCAGCATTTT. As protein: CATSRGQVNQPQHF.